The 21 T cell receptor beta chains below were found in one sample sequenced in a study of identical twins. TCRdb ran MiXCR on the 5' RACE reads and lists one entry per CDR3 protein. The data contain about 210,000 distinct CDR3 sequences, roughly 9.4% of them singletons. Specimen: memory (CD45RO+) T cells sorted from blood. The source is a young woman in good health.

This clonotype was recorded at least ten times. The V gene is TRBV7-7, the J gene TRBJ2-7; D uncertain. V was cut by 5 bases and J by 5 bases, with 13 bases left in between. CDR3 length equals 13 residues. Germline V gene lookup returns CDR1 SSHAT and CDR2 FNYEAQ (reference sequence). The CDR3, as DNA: TGTGCCAGCAGCCCCAGACATGGAAACGAGCAGTACTTC. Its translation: CASSPRHGNEQYF.

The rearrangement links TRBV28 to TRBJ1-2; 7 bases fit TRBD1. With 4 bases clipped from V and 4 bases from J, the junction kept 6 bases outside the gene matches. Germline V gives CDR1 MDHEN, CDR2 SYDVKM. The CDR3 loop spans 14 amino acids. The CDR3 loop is CASSSPGGVYGYTF. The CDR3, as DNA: TGTGCCAGCAGTTCCCCAGGGGGTGTCTATGGCTACACCTTC.

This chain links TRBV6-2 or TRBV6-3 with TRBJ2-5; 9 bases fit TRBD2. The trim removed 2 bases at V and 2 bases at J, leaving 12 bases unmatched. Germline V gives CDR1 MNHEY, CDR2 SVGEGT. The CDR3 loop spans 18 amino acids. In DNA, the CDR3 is TGTGCCAGCAGTTACGGGGGCTCTAGCGGGATTGGACAAGAGACCCAGTACTTC. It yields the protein CASSYGGSSGIGQETQYF.

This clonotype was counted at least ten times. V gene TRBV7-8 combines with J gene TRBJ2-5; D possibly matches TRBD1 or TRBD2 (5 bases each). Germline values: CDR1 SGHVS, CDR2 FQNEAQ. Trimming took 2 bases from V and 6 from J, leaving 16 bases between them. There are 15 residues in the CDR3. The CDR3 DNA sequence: TGTGCCAGCAGCTTATGGCAGGGACCGGCTCAGACCCAGTACTTC. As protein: CASSLWQGPAQTQYF.

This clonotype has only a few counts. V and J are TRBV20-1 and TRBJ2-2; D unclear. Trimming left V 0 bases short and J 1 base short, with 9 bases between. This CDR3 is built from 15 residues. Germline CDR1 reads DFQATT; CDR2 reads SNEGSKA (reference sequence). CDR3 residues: CSARDSEENTGELFF. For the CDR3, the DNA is TGCAGTGCTAGAGATTCCGAGGAGAACACCGGGGAGCTGTTTTTT.

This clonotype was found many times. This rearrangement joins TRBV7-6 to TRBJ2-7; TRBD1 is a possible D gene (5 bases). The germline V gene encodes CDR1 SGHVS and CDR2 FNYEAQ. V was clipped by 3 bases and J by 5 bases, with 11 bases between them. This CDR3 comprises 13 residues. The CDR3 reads CASSFSDSDEQYF. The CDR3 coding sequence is TGTGCCAGCAGCTTCTCCGACAGTGACGAGCAGTACTTC. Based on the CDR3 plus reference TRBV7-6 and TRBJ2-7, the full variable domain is GAGVSQSPRYKVTKRGQDVALRCDPISGHVSLYWYRQALGQGPEFLTYFNYEAQQDKSGLPNDRFSAERPEGSISTLTIQRTEQRDSAMYRCASSFSDSDEQYFGPGTRLTVT.

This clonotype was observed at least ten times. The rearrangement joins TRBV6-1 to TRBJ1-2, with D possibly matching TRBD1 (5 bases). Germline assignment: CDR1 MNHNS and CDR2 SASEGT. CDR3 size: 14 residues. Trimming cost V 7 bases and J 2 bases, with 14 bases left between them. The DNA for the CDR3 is TGTGCCAGCATCCCTATGTCAGGGAACTATGGCTACACCTTC. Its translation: CASIPMSGNYGYTF.

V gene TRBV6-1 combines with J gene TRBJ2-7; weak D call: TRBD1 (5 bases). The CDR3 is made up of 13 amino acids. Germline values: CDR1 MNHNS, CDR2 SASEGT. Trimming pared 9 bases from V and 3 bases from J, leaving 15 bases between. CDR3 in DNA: TGTGCCAGTAAAAGGGGCAGGGACTACGAGCAGTACTTC. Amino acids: CASKRGRDYEQYF.

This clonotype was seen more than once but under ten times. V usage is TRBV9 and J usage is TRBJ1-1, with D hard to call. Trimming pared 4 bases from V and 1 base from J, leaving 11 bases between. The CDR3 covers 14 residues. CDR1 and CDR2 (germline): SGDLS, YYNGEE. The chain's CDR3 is CASSQTGRNTEAFF. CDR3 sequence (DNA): TGTGCCAGCAGCCAGACCGGGAGGAACACTGAAGCTTTCTTT.

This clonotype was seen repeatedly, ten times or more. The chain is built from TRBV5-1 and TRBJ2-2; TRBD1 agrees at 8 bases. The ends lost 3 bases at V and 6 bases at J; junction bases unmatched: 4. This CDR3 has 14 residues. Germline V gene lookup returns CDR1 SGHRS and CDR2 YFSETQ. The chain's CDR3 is CASSWTGSAGELFF. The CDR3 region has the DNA TGCGCCAGCAGCTGGACAGGGTCCGCCGGGGAGCTGTTTTTT.

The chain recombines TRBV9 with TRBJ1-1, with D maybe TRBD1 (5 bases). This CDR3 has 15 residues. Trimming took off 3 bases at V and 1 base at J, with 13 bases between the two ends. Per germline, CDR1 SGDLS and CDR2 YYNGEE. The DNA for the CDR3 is TGTGCCAGCAGCGGAGGGGTGACTAAGAACACTGAAGCTTTCTTT. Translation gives CASSGGVTKNTEAFF.

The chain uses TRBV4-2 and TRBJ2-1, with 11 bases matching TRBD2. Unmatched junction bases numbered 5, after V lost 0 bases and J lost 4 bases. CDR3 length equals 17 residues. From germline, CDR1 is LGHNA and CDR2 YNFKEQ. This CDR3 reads CASSQETSGDSYNEQFF. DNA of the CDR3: TGTGCCAGCAGCCAAGAGACTAGCGGGGACTCTTACAATGAGCAGTTCTTC.

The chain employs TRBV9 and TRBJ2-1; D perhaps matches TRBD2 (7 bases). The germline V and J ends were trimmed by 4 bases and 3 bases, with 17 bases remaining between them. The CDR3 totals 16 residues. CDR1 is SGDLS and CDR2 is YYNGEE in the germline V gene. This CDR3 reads CASSPRGGSIYNEQFF. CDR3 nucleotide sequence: TGTGCCAGCAGCCCCAGGGGCGGGAGTATCTACAATGAGCAGTTCTTC.

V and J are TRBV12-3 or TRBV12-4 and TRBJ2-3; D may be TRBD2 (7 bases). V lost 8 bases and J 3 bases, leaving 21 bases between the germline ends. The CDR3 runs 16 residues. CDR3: CASAPRAGAGTDTQYF. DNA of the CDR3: TGTGCCAGCGCCCCTAGGGCGGGGGCTGGAACAGATACGCAGTATTTT.

CDR3: CASSAPGQGGGELFF. CDR3 coding DNA: TGTGCCAGCAGTGCGCCGGGACAGGGTGGCGGGGAGCTGTTTTTT. The rearrangement uses TRBV6-1 and TRBJ2-2; TRBD1 matches at 9 bases. The CDR3 sequence is 15 residues long. V lost 4 bases, J lost 7 bases, and 7 bases stayed unmatched. Looked up from germline, CDR1 is MNHNS and CDR2 is SASEGT.

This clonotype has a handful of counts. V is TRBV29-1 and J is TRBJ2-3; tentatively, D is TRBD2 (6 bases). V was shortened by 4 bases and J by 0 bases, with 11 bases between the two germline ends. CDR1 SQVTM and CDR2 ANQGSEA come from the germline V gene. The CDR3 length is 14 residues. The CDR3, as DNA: TGCAGCGTTGCGGGAAGCGGGAGCACAGATACGCAGTATTTT. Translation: CSVAGSGSTDTQYF.

The DNA for the CDR3 is TGCAGTGCTTCTGCTTTGGGACTAGCGGGCTACGAGCAGTACTTC. It is translated as CSASALGLAGYEQYF. J is TRBJ2-7 and V is TRBV20-1, with 12 bases fitting TRBD2. The CDR3 contains 15 residues. The junction had 8 bases not matched to a gene; V was cut back by 5 bases and J by 3 bases. Germline V lookup: CDR1 DFQATT, CDR2 SNEGSKA (reference sequence).

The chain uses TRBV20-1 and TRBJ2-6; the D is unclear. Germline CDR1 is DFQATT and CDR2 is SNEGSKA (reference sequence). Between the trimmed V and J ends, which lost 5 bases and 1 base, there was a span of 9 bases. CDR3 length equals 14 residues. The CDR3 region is CSAQGSSGANVLTF. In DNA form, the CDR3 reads TGCAGTGCTCAAGGGTCTTCTGGGGCCAACGTCCTGACTTTC.

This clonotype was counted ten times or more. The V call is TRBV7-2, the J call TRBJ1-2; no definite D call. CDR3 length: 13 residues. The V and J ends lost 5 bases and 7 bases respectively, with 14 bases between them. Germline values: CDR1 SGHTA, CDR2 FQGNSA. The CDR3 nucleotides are TGTGCCAGCAGCGACGGTCCGAACGGTGGCTACACCTTC. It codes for CASSDGPNGGYTF.

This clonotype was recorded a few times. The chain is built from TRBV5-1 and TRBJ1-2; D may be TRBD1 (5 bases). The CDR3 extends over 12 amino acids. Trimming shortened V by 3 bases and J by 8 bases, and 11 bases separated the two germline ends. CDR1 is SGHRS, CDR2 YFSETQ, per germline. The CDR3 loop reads CASSWEGFGYTF. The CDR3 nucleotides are TGCGCCAGCAGCTGGGAGGGGTTCGGCTACACCTTC.

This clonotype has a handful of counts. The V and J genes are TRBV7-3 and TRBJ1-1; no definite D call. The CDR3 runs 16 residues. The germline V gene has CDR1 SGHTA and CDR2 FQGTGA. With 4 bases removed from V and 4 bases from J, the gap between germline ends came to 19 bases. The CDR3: CASSSESWAVGTEAFF. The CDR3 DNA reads TGTGCCAGCAGCTCCGAATCTTGGGCGGTGGGCACTGAAGCTTTCTTT.